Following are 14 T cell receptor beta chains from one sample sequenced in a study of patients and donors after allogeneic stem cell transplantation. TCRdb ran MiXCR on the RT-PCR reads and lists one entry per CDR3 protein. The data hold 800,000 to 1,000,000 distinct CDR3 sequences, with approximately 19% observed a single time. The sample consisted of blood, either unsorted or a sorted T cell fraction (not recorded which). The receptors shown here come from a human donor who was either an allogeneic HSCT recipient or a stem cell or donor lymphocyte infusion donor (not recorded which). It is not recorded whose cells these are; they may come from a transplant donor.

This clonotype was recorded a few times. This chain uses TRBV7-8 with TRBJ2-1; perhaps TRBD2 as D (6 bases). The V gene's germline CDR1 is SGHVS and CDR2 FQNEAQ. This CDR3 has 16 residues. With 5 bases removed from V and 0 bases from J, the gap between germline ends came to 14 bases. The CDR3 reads CASSTQRVLSYNEQFF. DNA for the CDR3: TGTGCCAGCAGCACACAGCGGGTTCTCTCCTACAATGAGCAGTTCTTC.

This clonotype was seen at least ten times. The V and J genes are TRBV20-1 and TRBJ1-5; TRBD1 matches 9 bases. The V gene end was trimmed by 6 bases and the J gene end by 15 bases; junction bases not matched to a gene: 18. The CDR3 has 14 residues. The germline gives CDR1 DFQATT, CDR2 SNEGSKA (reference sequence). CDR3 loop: CSAATGTGLARWHF. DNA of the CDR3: TGCAGTGCAGCAACCGGGACAGGGCTCGCGAGGTGGCATTTT.

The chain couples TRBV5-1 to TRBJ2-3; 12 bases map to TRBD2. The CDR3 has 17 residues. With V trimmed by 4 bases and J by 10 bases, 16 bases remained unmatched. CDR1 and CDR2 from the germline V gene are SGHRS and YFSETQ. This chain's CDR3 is CASSTSGLAGPMGSQYF. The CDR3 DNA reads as TGCGCCAGCAGCACCAGCGGACTAGCGGGACCCATGGGCTCGCAGTATTTT.

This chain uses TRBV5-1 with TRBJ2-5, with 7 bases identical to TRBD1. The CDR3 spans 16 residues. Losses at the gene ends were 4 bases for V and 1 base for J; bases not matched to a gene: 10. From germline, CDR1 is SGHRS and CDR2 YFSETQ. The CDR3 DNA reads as TGCGCCAGCAGCCGTAAAGCCGGGACAGCCCAAGAGACCCAGTACTTC. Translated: CASSRKAGTAQETQYF.

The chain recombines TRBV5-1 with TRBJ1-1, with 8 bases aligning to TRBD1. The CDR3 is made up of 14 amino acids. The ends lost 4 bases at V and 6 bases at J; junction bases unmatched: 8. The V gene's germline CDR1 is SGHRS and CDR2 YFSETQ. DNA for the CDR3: TGCGCCAGCAGCCCACTTCAGGGGGCCGCTGAAGCTTTCTTT. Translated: CASSPLQGAAEAFF. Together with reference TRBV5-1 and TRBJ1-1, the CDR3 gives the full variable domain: KAGVTQTPRYLIKTRGQQVTLSCSPISGHRSVSWYQQTPGQGLQFLFEYFSETQRNKGNFPGRFSGRQFSNSRSEMNVSTLELGDSALYLCASSPLQGAAEAFFGQGTRLTVV.

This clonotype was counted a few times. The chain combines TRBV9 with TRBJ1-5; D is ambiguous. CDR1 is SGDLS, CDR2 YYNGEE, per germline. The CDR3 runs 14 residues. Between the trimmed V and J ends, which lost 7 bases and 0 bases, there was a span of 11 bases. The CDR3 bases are TGTGCCAGCGATGACGGAGTTAGCAATCAGCCCCAGCATTTT. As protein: CASDDGVSNQPQHF.

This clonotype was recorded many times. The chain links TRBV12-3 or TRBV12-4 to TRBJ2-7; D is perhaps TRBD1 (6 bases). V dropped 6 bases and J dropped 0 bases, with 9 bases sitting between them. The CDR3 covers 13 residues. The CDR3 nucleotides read TGTGCCAGCAGGGAGACAGGCTCCTACGAGCAGTACTTC. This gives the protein CASRETGSYEQYF.

The CDR3 DNA follows: TGTGCCAGCAGTGGAAGGGGGGGGAGAGAGACCGGGGAGCTGTTTTTT. Amino acids: CASSGRGGRETGELFF. The gene calls are TRBV12-3 or TRBV12-4 and TRBJ2-2; D is perhaps TRBD2 (7 bases). Trimming removed 5 bases from V and 5 bases from J, with 18 bases in between. The CDR3 is 16 residues long.

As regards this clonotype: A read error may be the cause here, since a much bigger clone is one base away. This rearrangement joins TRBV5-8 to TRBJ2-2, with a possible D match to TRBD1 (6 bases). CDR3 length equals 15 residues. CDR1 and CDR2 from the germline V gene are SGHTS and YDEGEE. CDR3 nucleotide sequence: TGTACCAGCAGCTTTGGGGGCGAGGTTACCGGGGAGCTGTTTTTT. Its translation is CTSSFGGEVTGELFF.

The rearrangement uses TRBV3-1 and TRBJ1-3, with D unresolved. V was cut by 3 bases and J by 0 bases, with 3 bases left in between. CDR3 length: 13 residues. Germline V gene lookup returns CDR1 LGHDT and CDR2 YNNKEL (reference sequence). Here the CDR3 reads CASSHVSGNTIYF. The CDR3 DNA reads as TGTGCCAGCAGCCACGTCTCTGGAAACACCATATATTTT.

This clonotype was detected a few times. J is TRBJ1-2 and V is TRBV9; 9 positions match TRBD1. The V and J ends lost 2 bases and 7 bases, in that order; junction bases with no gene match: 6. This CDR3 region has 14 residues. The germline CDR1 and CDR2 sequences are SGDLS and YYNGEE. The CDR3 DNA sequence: TGTGCCAGCAGCGTGGGAGGGACAGGGTCTGGCTACACCTTC. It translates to CASSVGGTGSGYTF.

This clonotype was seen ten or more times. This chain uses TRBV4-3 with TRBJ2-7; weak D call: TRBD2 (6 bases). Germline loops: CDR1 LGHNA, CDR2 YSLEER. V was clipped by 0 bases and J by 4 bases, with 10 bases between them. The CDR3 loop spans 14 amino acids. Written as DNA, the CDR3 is TGCGCCAGCAGCCAAGATCTACGGGGGTACGAGCAGTACTTC. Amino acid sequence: CASSQDLRGYEQYF.

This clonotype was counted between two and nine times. In DNA, the CDR3 is TGTGCCAGCAGCCGGGCCCCATCCTACGAGCAGTACTTC. Residues: CASSRAPSYEQYF. This chain uses TRBV7-9 with TRBJ2-7; D is unresolved. CDR1 and CDR2 (germline): SEHNR, FQNEAQ (reference sequence). The CDR3 extends over 13 amino acids. With 5 bases removed from V and 1 base from J, the gap between germline ends came to 9 bases.

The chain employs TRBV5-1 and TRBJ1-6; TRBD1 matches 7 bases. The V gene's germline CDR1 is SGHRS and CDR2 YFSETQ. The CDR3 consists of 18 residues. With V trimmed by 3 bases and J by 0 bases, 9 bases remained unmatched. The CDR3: CASSWGTDTFSYNSPLHF. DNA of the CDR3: TGCGCCAGCAGCTGGGGGACAGATACTTTCTCCTATAATTCACCCCTCCACTTT.